This T cell receptor beta chain was retrieved from a study of PD-L1 blockade in urothelial cancer. Across the whole study: Patients arrived having already received 0 to 3 prior chemotherapy regimens. Blood samples had a median of roughly 140,000 T cells. Blood was analyzed 3 weeks (second dose) and 6 weeks after treatment start.

The data were produced by immunoSEQ multiplex PCR, yet TCRdb's version contains in-frame clones alone and is incomplete. The data hold tens of thousands of clones, with approximately 90% observed a single time. CDR1 and CDR2 (germline): MNHEY, SVGAGI. V dropped 6 bases and J dropped 7 bases, with 15 bases sitting between them. The CDR3 loop spans 13 amino acids. Regarding time point: pretreatment peripheral blood. Urothelial carcinoma affected the patients, and it was locally advanced or metastatic. The source of this sequence is a woman aged 55-69 years with urothelial cancer. This sample comprised PBMCs, obtained around atezolizumab (anti-PD-L1) treatment. The V gene is TRBV6-5, the J gene TRBJ1-2, with D hard to call. The CDR3 here is CASRLPHSPGYTF. The CDR3 DNA sequence: TGTGCCAGCAGACTCCCCCACAGTCCTGGCTACACCTTC.